This TCR beta chain was documented in a study of T cell repertoires in cytomegalovirus infection. Study-wide context: Peptides in the study included HLA-C-restricted and HLA-B-restricted CMV epitopes. Public signatures in TCR beta pointed to CMV infection and matching HLA type. Study-level findings and limits: Across the ex vivo response, the dominant clonotypes were HLA-C-restricted CMV-specific TCR beta clonotypes.

The CDR3 covers 14 residues. Germline assignment: CDR1 MNHNY and CDR2 SVGAGI (reference sequence). Trimming stripped 3 bases from V and 6 bases from J, with 12 bases between. Remarks on this clonotype: Its target is not known.

TCRdb independently ran MiXCR on the reads; one entry per CDR3 protein. The sample has roughly 920,000 distinct CDR3 sequences; less than 35% are singletons. The sample was cultured CD8+ T cells from PBMCs, taken from culture after CMV antigen stimulation. The clonotype comes from a human donor in good health (CMV status not recorded). Some clones in this sample may be carry-over from other donors' samples. This chain connects TRBV6-6 to TRBJ1-5; no definite D call. CDR3 sequence: CASSYSRGGQPQHF. The DNA for the CDR3 is TGTGCCAGCAGTTATAGTCGGGGAGGTCAGCCCCAGCATTTT.